A selection of T cell receptor beta chains follows, all from one sample in a study of T cell responses to AZD1222 COVID-19 vaccine. Here immunoSEQ multiplex PCR was the method, and the copy in TCRdb shows in-frame clones only, minus some. This table has about 96,000 clones, around nine tenths appearing once. This specimen consisted of peripheral blood, obtained on day 0 of AZD1222 vaccination. These receptors were taken from an adult in good health. Both conserved end residues are part of each CDR3. The order of the fields is J gene, CDR3 length, clone size, V gene, D gene, CDR3 protein, CDR3 DNA. The D gene is left open where the match is weak. Size tells how often a clone was seen (once, few, many) or the class of an expanded clone, and some rows leave it out.

j_gene: TRBJ2-3
len: 16
abundance: -
v_gene: TRBV7-8
d_gene: TRBD1
CDR3aa: CASSLEGQGAADTQYF
CDR3nt: TGTGCCAGCAGCTTAGAGGGGCAGGGGGCAGCAGATACGCAGTATTTT

j_gene: TRBJ1-4
len: 12
abundance: -
v_gene: TRBV27
d_gene: -
CDR3aa: CASKGTNEKLFF
CDR3nt: TGTGCCAGCAAGGGGACTAATGAAAAACTGTTTTTT

j_gene: TRBJ2-1
len: 15
abundance: -
v_gene: TRBV7-9
d_gene: TRBD2
CDR3aa: CASSPFPSGGNEQFF
CDR3nt: TGTGCCAGCAGCCCGTTTCCTTCGGGGGGCAATGAGCAGTTCTTC

j_gene: TRBJ1-2
len: 14
abundance: -
v_gene: TRBV30
d_gene: -
CDR3aa: CAWSVLTGRSGYTF
CDR3nt: TGTGCCTGGAGTGTACTTACAGGGAGAAGCGGCTACACCTTC

j_gene: TRBJ2-2
len: 17
abundance: -
v_gene: TRBV12-5
d_gene: -
CDR3aa: CASGLVMTVEGTGELFF
CDR3nt: TGTGCTAGTGGTTTGGTTATGACAGTCGAGGGCACCGGGGAGCTGTTTTTT

j_gene: TRBJ2-5
len: 17
abundance: -
v_gene: TRBV5-3
d_gene: TRBD2
CDR3aa: CARSEGLAGGGPETQYF
CDR3nt: TGTGCCAGAAGCGAGGGACTAGCGGGAGGAGGGCCGGAGACCCAGTACTTC

j_gene: TRBJ2-1
len: 15
abundance: -
v_gene: TRBV3-1/TRBV3-2
d_gene: -
CDR3aa: CASSQSPSSYNEQFF
CDR3nt: TGTGCCAGCAGCCAGAGTCCCAGCTCCTACAATGAGCAGTTCTTC

j_gene: TRBJ2-1
len: 13
abundance: -
v_gene: TRBV30
d_gene: -
CDR3aa: CAWSHGQYNEQFF
CDR3nt: TGTGCCTGGAGCCATGGACAGTACAATGAGCAGTTCTTC

j_gene: TRBJ2-6
len: 18
abundance: few
v_gene: TRBV7-3
d_gene: -
CDR3aa: CASSLVPPSISGANVLTF
CDR3nt: TGTGCCAGCAGCTTAGTTCCTCCCTCTATATCTGGGGCCAACGTCCTGACTTTC

j_gene: TRBJ2-1
len: 16
abundance: -
v_gene: TRBV24-1
d_gene: -
CDR3aa: CATSDTSRDRDNEQFF
CDR3nt: TGTGCCACCAGTGATACTAGCCGGGACAGAGACAATGAGCAGTTCTTC

j_gene: TRBJ2-3
len: 16
abundance: -
v_gene: TRBV24-1
d_gene: TRBD2
CDR3aa: CATSHQTSGRGDTQYF
CDR3nt: TGTGCCACCAGTCATCAGACTAGCGGGAGGGGAGATACGCAGTATTTT

j_gene: TRBJ1-2
len: 13
abundance: -
v_gene: TRBV5-1
d_gene: -
CDR3aa: CASSTEGGYGYTF
CDR3nt: TGCGCCAGCAGCACGGAAGGAGGCTATGGCTACACCTTC

j_gene: TRBJ2-7
len: 12
abundance: -
v_gene: TRBV7-9
d_gene: -
CDR3aa: CASSRDGYEQYF
CDR3nt: TGTGCCAGCAGTCGAGACGGATACGAGCAGTACTTC

j_gene: TRBJ2-2
len: 15
abundance: -
v_gene: TRBV5-1
d_gene: -
CDR3aa: CASSLQGIYTGELFF
CDR3nt: TGCGCCAGCAGCTTGCAAGGGATTTACACCGGGGAGCTGTTTTTT

j_gene: TRBJ2-1
len: 15
abundance: -
v_gene: TRBV6-5
d_gene: TRBD2
CDR3aa: CASSQSGRAYNEQFF
CDR3nt: TGTGCCAGCAGTCAAAGCGGGAGGGCCTACAATGAGCAGTTCTTC

j_gene: TRBJ2-7
len: 13
abundance: -
v_gene: TRBV9
d_gene: TRBD2
CDR3aa: CASSVKLAGEQYF
CDR3nt: TGTGCCAGCAGCGTAAAACTAGCGGGAGAGCAGTACTTC

j_gene: TRBJ2-1
len: 15
abundance: -
v_gene: TRBV7-3
d_gene: TRBD2
CDR3aa: CASSDRLARTNEQFF
CDR3nt: TGTGCCAGCAGCGACCGACTAGCGAGAACCAATGAGCAGTTCTTC

j_gene: TRBJ2-3
len: 16
abundance: -
v_gene: TRBV15
d_gene: TRBD2
CDR3aa: CATSRDAAGGPDTQYF
CDR3nt: TGTGCCACCAGCAGAGATGCGGCGGGAGGGCCGGATACGCAGTATTTT

j_gene: TRBJ2-4
len: 15
abundance: -
v_gene: TRBV5-1
d_gene: TRBD2
CDR3aa: CASSLGLAGKNIQYF
CDR3nt: TGCGCCAGCAGCTTGGGCCTAGCGGGGAAAAACATTCAGTACTTC

j_gene: TRBJ2-1
len: 16
abundance: once
v_gene: TRBV10-1
d_gene: TRBD1
CDR3aa: CASSEGRQGVNNEQFF
CDR3nt: TGCGCCAGCAGTGAGGGCCGACAGGGGGTTAACAATGAGCAGTTCTTC

j_gene: TRBJ1-5
len: 13
abundance: -
v_gene: TRBV30
d_gene: -
CDR3aa: CAWSPNSIQPQHF
CDR3nt: TGTGCCTGGAGCCCCAACTCCATTCAGCCCCAGCATTTT

j_gene: TRBJ1-1
len: 14
abundance: -
v_gene: TRBV30
d_gene: -
CDR3aa: CAWSLATRGTEAFF
CDR3nt: TGTGCCTGGAGTCTCGCCACCAGGGGCACTGAAGCTTTCTTT

j_gene: TRBJ2-7
len: 14
abundance: -
v_gene: TRBV9
d_gene: -
CDR3aa: CASSVAGEGYEQYF
CDR3nt: TGTGCCAGCAGCGTAGCAGGGGAGGGATACGAGCAGTACTTC

j_gene: TRBJ2-3
len: 16
abundance: -
v_gene: TRBV21-1
d_gene: -
CDR3aa: CASSKSAGGSTDTQYF
CDR3nt: TGTGCCAGCAGCAAATCAGCGGGAGGGAGCACAGATACGCAGTATTTT

j_gene: TRBJ1-2
len: 13
abundance: -
v_gene: TRBV18
d_gene: -
CDR3aa: CASSPLRGTSYTF
CDR3nt: TGTGCCAGCTCACCACTCCGGGGAACGAGCTACACCTTC

j_gene: TRBJ2-3
len: 14
abundance: -
v_gene: TRBV6-5
d_gene: TRBD2
CDR3aa: CASRLAGVTDTQYF
CDR3nt: TGTGCCAGCCGTCTAGCGGGAGTCACAGATACGCAGTATTTT

j_gene: TRBJ2-7
len: 14
abundance: -
v_gene: TRBV11-2
d_gene: -
CDR3aa: CASSPWDSPYEQYF
CDR3nt: TGTGCCAGCAGCCCTTGGGACTCCCCCTACGAGCAGTACTTC

j_gene: TRBJ1-2
len: 12
abundance: -
v_gene: TRBV9
d_gene: -
CDR3aa: CASSVRNYGYTF
CDR3nt: TGTGCCAGCAGCGTCAGGAACTATGGCTACACCTTC

j_gene: TRBJ1-6
len: 15
abundance: -
v_gene: TRBV30
d_gene: TRBD1
CDR3aa: CAWRLRDRDNSPLHF
CDR3nt: TGTGCCTGGAGGTTGAGGGACAGGGATAATTCACCCCTCCACTTT